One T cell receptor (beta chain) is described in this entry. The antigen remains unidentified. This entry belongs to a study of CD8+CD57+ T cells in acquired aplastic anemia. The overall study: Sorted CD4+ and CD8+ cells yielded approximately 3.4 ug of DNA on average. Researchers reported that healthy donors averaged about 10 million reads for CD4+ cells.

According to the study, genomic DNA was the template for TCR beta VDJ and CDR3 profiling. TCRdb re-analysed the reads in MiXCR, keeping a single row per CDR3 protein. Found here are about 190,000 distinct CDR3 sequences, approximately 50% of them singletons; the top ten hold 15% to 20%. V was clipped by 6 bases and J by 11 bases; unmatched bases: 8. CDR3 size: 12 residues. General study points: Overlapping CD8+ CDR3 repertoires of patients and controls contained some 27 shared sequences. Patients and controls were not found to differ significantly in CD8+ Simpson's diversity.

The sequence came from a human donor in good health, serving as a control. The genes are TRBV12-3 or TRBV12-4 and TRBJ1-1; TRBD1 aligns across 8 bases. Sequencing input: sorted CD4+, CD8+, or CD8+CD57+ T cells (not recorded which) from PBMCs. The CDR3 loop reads CASSFTGGRAFF. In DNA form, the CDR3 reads TGTGCCAGCAGCTTTACAGGGGGTAGGGCTTTCTTT.